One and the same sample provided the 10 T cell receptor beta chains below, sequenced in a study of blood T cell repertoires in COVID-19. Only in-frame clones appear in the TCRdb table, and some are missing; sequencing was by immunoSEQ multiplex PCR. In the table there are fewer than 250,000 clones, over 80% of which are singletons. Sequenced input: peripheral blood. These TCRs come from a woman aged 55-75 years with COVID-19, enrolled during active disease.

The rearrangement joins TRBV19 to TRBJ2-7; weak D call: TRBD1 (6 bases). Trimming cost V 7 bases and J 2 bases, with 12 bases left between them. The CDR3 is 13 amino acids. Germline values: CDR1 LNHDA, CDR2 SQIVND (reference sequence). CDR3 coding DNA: TGTGCCAGTAATCCGACAGGAGCCTACGAGCAGTACTTC. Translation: CASNPTGAYEQYF.

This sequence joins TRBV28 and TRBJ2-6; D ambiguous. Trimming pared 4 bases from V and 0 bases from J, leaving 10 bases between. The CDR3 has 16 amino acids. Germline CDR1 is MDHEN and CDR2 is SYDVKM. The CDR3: CASSSTQISGANVLTF. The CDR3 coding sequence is TGTGCCAGCAGTTCCACCCAGATCTCTGGGGCCAACGTCCTGACTTTC. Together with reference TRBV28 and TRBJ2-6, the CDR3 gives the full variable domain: DVKVTQSSRYLVKRTGEKVFLECVQDMDHENMFWYRQDPGLGLRLIYFSYDVKMKEKGDIPEGYSVSREKKERFSLILESASTNQTSMYLCASSSTQISGANVLTFGAGSRLTVL.

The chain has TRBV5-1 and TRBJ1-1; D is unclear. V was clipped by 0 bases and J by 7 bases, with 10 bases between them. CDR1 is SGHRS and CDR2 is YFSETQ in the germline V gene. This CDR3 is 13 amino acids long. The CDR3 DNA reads TGCGCCAGCAGCTTGGGAGGCCAGAGTGAAGCTTTCTTT. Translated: CASSLGGQSEAFF.

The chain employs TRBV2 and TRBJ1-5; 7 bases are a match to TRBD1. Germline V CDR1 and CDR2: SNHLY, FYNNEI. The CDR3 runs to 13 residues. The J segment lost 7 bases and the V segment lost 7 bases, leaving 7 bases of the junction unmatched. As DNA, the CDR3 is TGTGCCAGCAAAGACAGGGTTGGCCAGCCCCAGCATTTT. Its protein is CASKDRVGQPQHF.

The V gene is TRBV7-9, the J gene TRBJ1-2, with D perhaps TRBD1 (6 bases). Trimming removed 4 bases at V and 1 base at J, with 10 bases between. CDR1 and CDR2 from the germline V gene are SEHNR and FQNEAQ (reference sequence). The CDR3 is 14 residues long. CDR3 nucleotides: TGTGCCAGCAGCTCTCGGACAGTTAACTATGGCTACACCTTC. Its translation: CASSSRTVNYGYTF.

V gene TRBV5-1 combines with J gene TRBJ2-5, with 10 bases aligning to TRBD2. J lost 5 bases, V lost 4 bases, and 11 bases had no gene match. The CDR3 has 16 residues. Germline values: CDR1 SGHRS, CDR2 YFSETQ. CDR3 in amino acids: CASSLGLAVQKETQYF. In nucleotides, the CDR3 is TGCGCCAGCAGCCTAGGACTAGCGGTACAAAAGGAGACCCAGTACTTC. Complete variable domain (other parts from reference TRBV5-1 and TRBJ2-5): KAGVTQTPRYLIKTRGQQVTLSCSPISGHRSVSWYQQTPGQGLQFLFEYFSETQRNKGNFPGRFSGRQFSNSRSEMNVSTLELGDSALYLCASSLGLAVQKETQYFGPGTRLLVL.

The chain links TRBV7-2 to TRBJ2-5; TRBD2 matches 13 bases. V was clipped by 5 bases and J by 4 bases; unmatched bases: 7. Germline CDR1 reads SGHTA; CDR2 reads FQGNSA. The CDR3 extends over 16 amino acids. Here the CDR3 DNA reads TGTGCCAGCAGCATTAGACTAGCGGGAGGTCGAGAGACCCAGTACTTC. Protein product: CASSIRLAGGRETQYF.

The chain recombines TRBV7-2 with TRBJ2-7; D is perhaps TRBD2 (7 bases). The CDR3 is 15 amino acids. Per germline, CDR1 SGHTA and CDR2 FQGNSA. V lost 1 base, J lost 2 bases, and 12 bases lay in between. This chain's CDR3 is CASSLGGGRAYEQYF. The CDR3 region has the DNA TGTGCCAGCAGCTTAGGCGGGGGCAGGGCCTACGAGCAGTACTTC.

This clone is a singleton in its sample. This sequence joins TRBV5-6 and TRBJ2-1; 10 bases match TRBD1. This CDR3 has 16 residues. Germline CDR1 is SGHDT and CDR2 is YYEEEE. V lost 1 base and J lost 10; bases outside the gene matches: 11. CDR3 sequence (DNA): TGTGCCAGCAGCTTGCGTCCGGGACAGGGGATTTGGGAGCAGTTCTTC. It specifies CASSLRPGQGIWEQFF.

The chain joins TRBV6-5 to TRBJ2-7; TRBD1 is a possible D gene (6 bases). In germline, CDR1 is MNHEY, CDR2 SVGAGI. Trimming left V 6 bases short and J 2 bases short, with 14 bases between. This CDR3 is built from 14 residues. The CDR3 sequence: CASSGTPFTYEQYV. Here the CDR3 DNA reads TGTGCCAGCAGCGGGACACCCTTTACCTACGAGCAGTACGTC.